The 27 T cell receptor beta chains below all came from one sample that was sequenced in a study of T cell responses to AZD1222 COVID-19 vaccine. The data were produced by immunoSEQ multiplex PCR, yet TCRdb's version contains in-frame clones alone and is incomplete. The sample carries 150,000 or so clones, roughly 89% recorded once. The sample here was peripheral blood, taken on day 0 of AZD1222 vaccination. All receptors come from an adult in good health.

The chain employs TRBV11-2 and TRBJ2-5, with 9 nucleotides matching TRBD2. CDR3 length equals 13 residues. Trimming cost V 0 bases and J 7 bases; bases outside gene matches: 0. Germline loops: CDR1 SGHAT, CDR2 FQNNGV. CDR3 nucleotide sequence: TGTGCCAGCAGCTTAGAACTAGCGGGGACCCAGTACTTC. Protein product: CASSLELAGTQYF.

The V gene is TRBV12-3 or TRBV12-4, the J gene TRBJ2-5, with 8 nucleotides matching TRBD1. This CDR3 contains 13 residues. The V and J ends lost 6 bases and 4 bases, in that order; junction bases with no gene match: 4. In DNA, the CDR3 is TGTGCCAGCAGGACCGGACAGGGAGAGACCCAGTACTTC. This translates into CASRTGQGETQYF.

This chain links TRBV4-3 with TRBJ1-2, with D possibly matching TRBD1 (5 bases). Trimming cost V 1 base and J 3 bases, with 18 bases left between them. CDR3 length equals 17 residues. The V gene's germline CDR1 is LGHNA and CDR2 YSLEER. The CDR3 protein is CASSQAGPWGGDYGYTF. The CDR3 DNA follows: TGCGCCAGCAGCCAAGCTGGCCCCTGGGGGGGAGACTATGGCTACACCTTC.

The chain links TRBV5-1 to TRBJ2-1; D possibly corresponds to TRBD1 (6 bases). CDR1 is SGHRS and CDR2 is YFSETQ in the germline V gene. The CDR3 runs 13 residues. Trimming took 0 bases from V and 5 from J, leaving 6 bases between them. DNA of the CDR3: TGCGCCAGCAGCTTGGGGGACAACAATGAGCAGTTCTTC. This sequence encodes CASSLGDNNEQFF.

The chain recombines TRBV19 with TRBJ1-5; TRBD1 matches 8 bases. With V trimmed by 7 bases and J by 5 bases, 10 bases remained unmatched. This CDR3 has 15 residues. CDR1 and CDR2 (germline): LNHDA, SQIVND (reference sequence). Here the CDR3 reads CASNWGQAPYQPQHF. The CDR3 nucleotides read TGTGCCAGTAACTGGGGACAGGCCCCCTATCAGCCCCAGCATTTT.

In this sample, this clone turned up once. The chain has TRBV10-3 and TRBJ1-3; D remains unclear. The length of the CDR3 is 13 residues. Trimming left V 8 bases short and J 0 bases short, with 8 bases between. Germline V gives CDR1 ENHRY, CDR2 SYGVKD. Here the CDR3 DNA reads TGTGCCATCGGACCGAACTCTGGAAACACCATATATTTT. Amino acids: CAIGPNSGNTIYF.

This rearrangement joins TRBV4-3 to TRBJ1-5; possible D gene TRBD1, 5 bases. There are 15 residues in the CDR3. Germline lookup yields CDR1 LGHNA and CDR2 YSLEER. V dropped 0 bases and J dropped 7 bases, with 13 bases sitting between them. The CDR3 reads CASSQDRQGGQPQHF. Written as DNA, the CDR3 is TGCGCCAGCAGCCAAGATAGGCAGGGTGGGCAGCCCCAGCATTTT.

The V gene is TRBV11-3, the J gene TRBJ2-1; weak D call: TRBD1 (6 bases). Germline loops: CDR1 SGHNT, CDR2 YENEEA. This CDR3 has 14 amino acids. With 0 bases removed from V and 10 bases from J, the gap between germline ends came to 13 bases. The CDR3 DNA reads TGTGCCAGCAGCTTAGACAGGGGAAGAGGGGAGCAGTTCTTC. Protein sequence: CASSLDRGRGEQFF. Filled out from reference TRBV11-3 and TRBJ2-1, the complete variable domain reads EAGVVQSPRYKIIEKKQPVAFWCNPISGHNTLYWYLQNLGQGPELLIRYENEEAVDDSQLPKDRFSAERLKGVDSTLKIQPAELGDSAVYLCASSLDRGRGEQFFGPGTRLTVL.

The rearrangement uses TRBV2 and TRBJ1-6; tentatively, D is TRBD1 (6 bases). V was shortened by 6 bases and J by 5 bases, with 11 bases between the two germline ends. Per germline, CDR1 SNHLY and CDR2 FYNNEI. This CDR3 has 14 amino acids. For the CDR3, the DNA is TGTGCCAGCAGCCGGACAGTTAATAATTCACCCCTCCACTTT. This gives the protein CASSRTVNNSPLHF.

The chain recombines TRBV7-6 with TRBJ1-1; D ambiguous. Trimming cost V 2 bases and J 0 bases, with 13 bases left between them. The CDR3 covers 16 residues. Germline V lookup: CDR1 SGHVS, CDR2 FNYEAQ. The CDR3 reads CASSLSTRAVNTEAFF. The CDR3, as DNA: TGTGCCAGCAGCTTATCCACCCGGGCGGTGAACACTGAAGCTTTCTTT.

A single count supports this clone. The gene calls are TRBV12-3 or TRBV12-4 and TRBJ2-2, with D uncertain. The length of the CDR3 is 12 residues. V gave up 2 bases and J gave up 6 bases, with 4 bases separating them. Written as DNA, the CDR3 is TGTGCCAGCAGTTTATATGCCGGGGAGCTGTTTTTT. Amino acids: CASSLYAGELFF.

This clone occurred once. J is TRBJ1-2 and V is TRBV29-1; tentatively, D is TRBD1 (5 bases). V lost 3 bases to trimming and J lost 0 bases, with 17 bases between them. The CDR3 loop spans 16 amino acids. The germline V gene has CDR1 SQVTM and CDR2 ANQGSEA. Written as DNA, the CDR3 is TGCAGCGTTGATAGGGTCGGATGGGGGTCTAACTATGGCTACACCTTC. Translated, it gives CSVDRVGWGSNYGYTF.

The chain is built from TRBV7-9 and TRBJ1-1; D uncertain. There are 13 residues in the CDR3. Germline V gene data show CDR1 as SEHNR and CDR2 as FQNEAQ (reference sequence). Trimming cost V 6 bases and J 6 bases, with 14 bases left between them. This chain's CDR3 is CASRPSGFPEAFF. CDR3 nucleotides: TGTGCCAGCAGGCCCTCAGGTTTCCCTGAAGCTTTCTTT.

In nucleotides, the CDR3 is TGTGCCAGTTACCCGGGGATACTCACTGAAGCTTTCTTT. Amino acid sequence: CASYPGILTEAFF. The chain has TRBV6-5 and TRBJ1-1; D is undetermined. In germline, CDR1 is MNHEY, CDR2 SVGAGI. V lost 9 bases, J lost 4 bases, and 15 bases lay in between. This CDR3 has 13 residues.

The V gene is TRBV5-5, the J gene TRBJ1-2; TRBD1 matches at 11 bases. The CDR3 has 16 amino acids. Trimming at V came to 4 bases and at J to 5 bases, leaving 10 bases not matched to a gene. The germline V gene encodes CDR1 SGHKS and CDR2 YYEKEE (reference sequence). This CDR3 reads CASSGRGGQGGYGYTF. The CDR3 region has the DNA TGTGCCAGCAGCGGTCGCGGGGGACAGGGGGGATATGGCTACACCTTC.

The chain recombines TRBV14 with TRBJ2-7; 9 bases align to TRBD1. Unmatched junction bases numbered 10, after V lost 4 bases and J lost 6 bases. Germline V lookup: CDR1 SGHDN, CDR2 FVKESK. The CDR3 spans 15 residues. The CDR3, as DNA: TGTGCCAGCAGCCCAGTACCGGGACAGGGCGGCGAGCAGTACTTC. It translates to CASSPVPGQGGEQYF.

The chain couples TRBV3-1 (or the pseudogene TRBV3-2) to TRBJ1-4, with D unresolved. CDR1 LGHDT and CDR2 YNNKEL come from the germline V gene (reference sequence). Trimming removed 2 bases from V and 2 bases from J, with 9 bases in between. The CDR3 contains 15 residues. For the CDR3, the DNA is TGTGCCAGCAGCCAAACCTCCGTCACTAATGAAAAACTGTTTTTT. Protein: CASSQTSVTNEKLFF.

The chain recombines TRBV7-9 with TRBJ2-5; 9 nucleotides align to TRBD2. The CDR3 is made up of 13 amino acids. From germline, CDR1 is SEHNR and CDR2 FQNEAQ (reference sequence). The V gene end was trimmed by 5 bases and the J gene end by 4 bases; junction bases not matched to a gene: 2. The CDR3 sequence: CASSLSGGETQYF. The CDR3 DNA is TGTGCCAGCAGCCTTAGCGGGGGAGAGACCCAGTACTTC.

This clone came up a few times. The chain recombines TRBV19 with TRBJ1-2; D uncertain. There are 14 residues in the CDR3. V was clipped by 5 bases and J by 6 bases, with 16 bases between them. Germline CDR1 reads LNHDA; CDR2 reads SQIVND (reference sequence). The CDR3 nucleotides are TGTGCCAGTAGTGCCCTTAAAGGGAGGGATGGCTACACCTTC. Amino acids: CASSALKGRDGYTF.

This sequence joins TRBV7-2 and TRBJ2-1; a possible D gene is TRBD2 (7 bases). The CDR3 consists of 14 residues. The V gene lost 4 bases and the J gene lost 4 bases, with 11 bases spanning the gap. Germline loops: CDR1 SGHTA, CDR2 FQGNSA. The CDR3: CASSSRGGYNEQFF. The CDR3 DNA follows: TGTGCCAGCAGCTCGAGGGGGGGTTACAATGAGCAGTTCTTC.

The V and J genes are TRBV30 and TRBJ1-1; tentative D call: TRBD1 (5 bases). V was pared by 2 bases and J by 3 bases, with 19 bases between. The germline gives CDR1 GTSNPN, CDR2 SVGIG (reference sequence). This CDR3 spans 16 amino acids. The CDR3 region is CAWSPDPGRIYTEAFF. The CDR3 DNA follows: TGTGCCTGGAGTCCCGATCCGGGACGGATATACACTGAAGCTTTCTTT.

The chain couples TRBV19 to TRBJ1-3, with D tentatively TRBD1 (5 bases). Per germline, CDR1 LNHDA and CDR2 SQIVND (reference sequence). The length of the CDR3 is 13 residues. V dropped 7 bases and J dropped 1 base, with 8 bases sitting between them. The CDR3 loop is CASTGQSGNTIYF. As DNA, the CDR3 is TGTGCCAGTACGGGGCAGTCTGGAAACACCATATATTTT.

The chain uses TRBV20-1 and TRBJ1-2; weak D call: TRBD1 (5 bases). This CDR3 has 11 amino acids. Trimming stripped 8 bases from V and 6 bases from J, with 13 bases between. Germline CDR1 DFQATT, CDR2 SNEGSKA (reference sequence). CDR3 region: CSPSLDNGYTF. CDR3 coding DNA: TGCAGTCCATCGTTGGACAATGGCTACACCTTC.

This rearrangement joins TRBV7-9 to TRBJ1-1; no clear D gene. There are 16 residues in the CDR3. The germline V gene encodes CDR1 SEHNR and CDR2 FQNEAQ (reference sequence). The V gene lost 1 base and the J gene lost 1 base, with 13 bases spanning the gap. The CDR3 loop reads CASSLGYFPSNTEAFF. CDR3 coding DNA: TGTGCCAGCAGCTTAGGGTACTTCCCCTCGAACACTGAAGCTTTCTTT. Together with reference TRBV7-9 and TRBJ1-1, the CDR3 gives the full variable domain: DTGVSQNPRHKITKRGQNVTFRCDPISEHNRLYWYRQTLGQGPEFLTYFQNEAQLEKSRLLSDRFSAERPKGSFSTLEIQRTEQGDSAMYLCASSLGYFPSNTEAFFGQGTRLTVV.

This chain connects TRBV29-1 to TRBJ1-2; perhaps TRBD1 as D (6 bases). The germline V gene has CDR1 SQVTM and CDR2 ANQGSEA. This CDR3 comprises 12 residues. Trimming cost V 7 bases and J 5 bases, with 14 bases left between them. The CDR3 sequence: CSDYRDGYGYTF. The CDR3 DNA follows: TGCAGCGATTACAGGGACGGGTATGGCTACACCTTC.

The chain uses TRBV2 and TRBJ2-5; D may be TRBD1 or TRBD2 (5 bases each). V was pared by 6 bases and J by 3 bases, with 11 bases between. This CDR3 is 13 amino acids long. CDR1 SNHLY and CDR2 FYNNEI come from the germline V gene. CDR3 bases: TGTGCCAGCAGCCGGGGACCTAAAGAGACCCAGTACTTC. This codes for CASSRGPKETQYF.

This clone appeared a few times. This rearrangement joins TRBV3-1 (or the pseudogene TRBV3-2) to TRBJ1-2, with D possibly being TRBD1 (6 bases). V gave up 2 bases and J gave up 4 bases, with 14 bases separating them. The CDR3 covers 15 residues. Germline loops: CDR1 LGHDT, CDR2 YNNKEL (reference sequence). The CDR3 DNA is TGTGCCAGCAGCCAAATCGGGGGCGAGGGCTATGGCTACACCTTC. This encodes CASSQIGGEGYGYTF.